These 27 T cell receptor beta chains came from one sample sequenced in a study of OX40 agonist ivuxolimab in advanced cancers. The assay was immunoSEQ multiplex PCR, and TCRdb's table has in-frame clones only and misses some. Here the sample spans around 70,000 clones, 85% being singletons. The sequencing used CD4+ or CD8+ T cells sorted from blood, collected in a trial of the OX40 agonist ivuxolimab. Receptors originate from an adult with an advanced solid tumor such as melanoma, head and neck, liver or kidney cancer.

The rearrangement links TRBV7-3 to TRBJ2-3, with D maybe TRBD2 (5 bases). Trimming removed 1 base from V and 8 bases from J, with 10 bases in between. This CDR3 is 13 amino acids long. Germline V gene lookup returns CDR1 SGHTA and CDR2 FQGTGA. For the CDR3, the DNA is TGTGCCAGCAGCTTAAAGGGCGCGGGTACGCAGTATTTT. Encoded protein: CASSLKGAGTQYF.

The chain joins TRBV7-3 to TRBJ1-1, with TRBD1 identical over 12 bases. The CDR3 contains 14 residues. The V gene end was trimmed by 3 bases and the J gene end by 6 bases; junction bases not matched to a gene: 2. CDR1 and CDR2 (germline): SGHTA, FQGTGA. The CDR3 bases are TGTGCCAGCAGCTTGGGACAGGGGGCACCTGAAGCTTTCTTT. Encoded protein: CASSLGQGAPEAFF.

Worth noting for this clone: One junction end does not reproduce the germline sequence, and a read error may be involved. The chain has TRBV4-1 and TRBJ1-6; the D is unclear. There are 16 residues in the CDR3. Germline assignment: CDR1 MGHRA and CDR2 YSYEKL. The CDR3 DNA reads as TGCGCCAGCAGCCAAGGGCTGGCCGACTATTATTCACCCCTCCACTTT. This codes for CASSQGLADYYSPLHF.

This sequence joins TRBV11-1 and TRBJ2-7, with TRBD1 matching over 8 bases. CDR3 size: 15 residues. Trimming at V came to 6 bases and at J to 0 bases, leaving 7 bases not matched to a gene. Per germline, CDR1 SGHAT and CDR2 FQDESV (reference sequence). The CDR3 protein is CASRKLGQGSYEQYF. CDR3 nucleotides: TGTGCCAGCAGAAAACTTGGACAGGGCTCCTACGAGCAGTACTTC.

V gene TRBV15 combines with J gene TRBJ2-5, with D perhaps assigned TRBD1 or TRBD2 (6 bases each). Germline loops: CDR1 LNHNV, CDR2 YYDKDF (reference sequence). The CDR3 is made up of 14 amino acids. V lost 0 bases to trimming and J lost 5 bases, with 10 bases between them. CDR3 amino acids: CATSRDGGPETQYF. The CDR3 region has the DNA TGTGCCACCAGCAGAGATGGGGGGCCGGAGACCCAGTACTTC.

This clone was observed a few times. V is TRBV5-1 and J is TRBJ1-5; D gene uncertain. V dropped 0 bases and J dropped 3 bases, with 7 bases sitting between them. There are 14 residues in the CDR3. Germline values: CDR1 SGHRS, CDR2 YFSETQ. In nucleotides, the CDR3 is TGCGCCAGCAGCTTGGGAAGAGTCAATCAGCCCCAGCATTTT. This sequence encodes CASSLGRVNQPQHF. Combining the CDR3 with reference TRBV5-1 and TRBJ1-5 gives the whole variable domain KAGVTQTPRYLIKTRGQQVTLSCSPISGHRSVSWYQQTPGQGLQFLFEYFSETQRNKGNFPGRFSGRQFSNSRSEMNVSTLELGDSALYLCASSLGRVNQPQHFGDGTRLSIL.

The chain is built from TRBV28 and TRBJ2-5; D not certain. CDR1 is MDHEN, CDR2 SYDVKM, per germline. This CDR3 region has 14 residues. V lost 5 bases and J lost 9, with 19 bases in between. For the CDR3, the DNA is TGTGCCAGCAGTCCATCGGGCGCTCCTAAGGCCCAGTACTTC. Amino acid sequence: CASSPSGAPKAQYF.

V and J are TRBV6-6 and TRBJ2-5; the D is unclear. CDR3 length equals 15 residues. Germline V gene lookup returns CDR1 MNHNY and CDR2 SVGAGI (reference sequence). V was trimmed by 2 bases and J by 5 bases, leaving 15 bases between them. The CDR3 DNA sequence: TGTGCCAGCAGTTACCCCGGAGAAGTTCGCGAGACCCAGTACTTC. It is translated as CASSYPGEVRETQYF.

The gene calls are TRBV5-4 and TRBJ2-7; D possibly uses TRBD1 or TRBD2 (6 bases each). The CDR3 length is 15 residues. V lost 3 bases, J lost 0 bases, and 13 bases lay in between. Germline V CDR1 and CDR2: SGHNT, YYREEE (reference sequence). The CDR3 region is CASSSGGGDSYEQYF. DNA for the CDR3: TGTGCCAGCAGCTCCGGAGGGGGTGACTCCTACGAGCAGTACTTC.

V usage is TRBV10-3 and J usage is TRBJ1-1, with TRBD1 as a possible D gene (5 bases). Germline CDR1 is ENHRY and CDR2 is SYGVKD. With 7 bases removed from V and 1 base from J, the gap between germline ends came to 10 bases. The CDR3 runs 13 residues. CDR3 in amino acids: CAITVGQNTEAFF. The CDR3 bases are TGTGCCATCACCGTTGGACAGAACACTGAAGCTTTCTTT.

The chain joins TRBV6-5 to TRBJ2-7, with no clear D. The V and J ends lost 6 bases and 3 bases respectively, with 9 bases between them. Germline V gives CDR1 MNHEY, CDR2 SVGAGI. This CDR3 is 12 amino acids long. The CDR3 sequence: CASSQDFYEQYF. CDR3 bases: TGTGCCAGCAGCCAAGACTTCTACGAGCAGTACTTC.

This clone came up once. The CDR3 is CASSSTGRAVETQYF. The CDR3 DNA reads as TGTGCCAGCAGCTCAACCGGTCGGGCGGTAGAGACCCAGTACTTC. The chain joins TRBV7-7 to TRBJ2-5; D uncertain. Germline assignment: CDR1 SSHAT and CDR2 FNYEAQ (reference sequence). The CDR3 loop spans 15 amino acids. V lost 4 bases and J lost 4, with 16 bases in between.

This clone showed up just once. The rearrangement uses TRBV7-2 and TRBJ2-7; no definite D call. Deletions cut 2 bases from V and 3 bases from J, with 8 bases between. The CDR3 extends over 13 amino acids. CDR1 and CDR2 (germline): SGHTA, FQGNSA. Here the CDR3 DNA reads TGTGCCAGCAGCTTAAGGGTCGACTACGAGCAGTACTTC. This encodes CASSLRVDYEQYF.

The CDR3 reads CAIRQTENTEAFF. In nucleotides, the CDR3 is TGTGCCATCAGGCAAACAGAAAACACTGAAGCTTTCTTT. The V and J genes are TRBV10-3 and TRBJ1-1; D gene ambiguous. Germline V gene data show CDR1 as ENHRY and CDR2 as SYGVKD. This CDR3 comprises 13 residues. The germline V and J ends were trimmed by 6 bases and 2 bases, with 10 bases remaining between them.

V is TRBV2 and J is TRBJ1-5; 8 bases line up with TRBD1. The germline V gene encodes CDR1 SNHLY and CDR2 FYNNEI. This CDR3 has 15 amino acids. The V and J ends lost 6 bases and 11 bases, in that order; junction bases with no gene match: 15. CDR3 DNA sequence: TGTGCCAGCAGGGGTATGGGACAGGCACTCGCGGCCCAGCATTTT. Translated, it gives CASRGMGQALAAQHF.

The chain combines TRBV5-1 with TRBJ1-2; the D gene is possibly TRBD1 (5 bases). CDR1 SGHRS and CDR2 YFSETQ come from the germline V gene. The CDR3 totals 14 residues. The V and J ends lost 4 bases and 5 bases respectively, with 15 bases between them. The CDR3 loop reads CASSDGTPPYGYTF. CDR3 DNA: TGCGCCAGCAGCGATGGGACTCCGCCTTATGGCTACACCTTC. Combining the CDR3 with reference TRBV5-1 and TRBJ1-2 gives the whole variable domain KAGVTQTPRYLIKTRGQQVTLSCSPISGHRSVSWYQQTPGQGLQFLFEYFSETQRNKGNFPGRFSGRQFSNSRSEMNVSTLELGDSALYLCASSDGTPPYGYTFGSGTRLTVV.

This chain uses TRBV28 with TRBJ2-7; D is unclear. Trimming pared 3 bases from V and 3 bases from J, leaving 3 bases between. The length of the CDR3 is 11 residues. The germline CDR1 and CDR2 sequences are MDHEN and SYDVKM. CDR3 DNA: TGTGCCAGCAGTTTGGTCTACGAGCAGTACTTC. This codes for CASSLVYEQYF.

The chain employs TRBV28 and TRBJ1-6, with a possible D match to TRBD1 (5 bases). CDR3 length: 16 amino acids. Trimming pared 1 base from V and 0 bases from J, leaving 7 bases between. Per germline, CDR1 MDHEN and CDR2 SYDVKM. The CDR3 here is CASSLYGGSYNSPLHF. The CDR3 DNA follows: TGTGCCAGCAGTTTATACGGGGGCTCCTATAATTCACCCCTCCACTTT.

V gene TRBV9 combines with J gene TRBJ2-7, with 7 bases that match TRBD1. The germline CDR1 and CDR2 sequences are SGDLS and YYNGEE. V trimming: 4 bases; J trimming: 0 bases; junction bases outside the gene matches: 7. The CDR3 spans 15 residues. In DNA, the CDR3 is TGTGCCAGCAGCCCGAGACAGGGAAGCTCCTACGAGCAGTACTTC. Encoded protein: CASSPRQGSSYEQYF.

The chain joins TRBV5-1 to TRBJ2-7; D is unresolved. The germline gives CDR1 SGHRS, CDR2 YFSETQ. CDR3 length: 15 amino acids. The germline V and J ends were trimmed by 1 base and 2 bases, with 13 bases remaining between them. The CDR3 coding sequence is TGCGCCAGCAGCTTGTTGGGCAGTTCGGCCTACGAGCAGTACTTC. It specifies CASSLLGSSAYEQYF.

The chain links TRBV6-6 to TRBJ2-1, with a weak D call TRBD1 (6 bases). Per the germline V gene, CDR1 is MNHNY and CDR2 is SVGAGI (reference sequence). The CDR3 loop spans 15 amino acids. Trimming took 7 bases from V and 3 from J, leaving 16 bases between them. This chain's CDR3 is CASTRGVLNYNEQFF. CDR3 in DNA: TGTGCCAGCACCAGGGGCGTCCTGAACTACAATGAGCAGTTCTTC.

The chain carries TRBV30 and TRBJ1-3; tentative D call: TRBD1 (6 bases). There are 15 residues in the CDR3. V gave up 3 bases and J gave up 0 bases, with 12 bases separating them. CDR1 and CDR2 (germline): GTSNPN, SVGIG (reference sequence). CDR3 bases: TGTGCCTGGAGCGTCTTGACAGGCTCTGGAAACACCATATATTTT. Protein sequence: CAWSVLTGSGNTIYF.

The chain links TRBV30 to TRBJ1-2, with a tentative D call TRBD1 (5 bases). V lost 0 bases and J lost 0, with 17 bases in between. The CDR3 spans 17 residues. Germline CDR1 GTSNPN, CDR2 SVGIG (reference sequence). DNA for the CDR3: TGTGCCTGGAGTGTACCCCGGGACGGACGAGCTAACTATGGCTACACCTTC. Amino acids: CAWSVPRDGRANYGYTF.

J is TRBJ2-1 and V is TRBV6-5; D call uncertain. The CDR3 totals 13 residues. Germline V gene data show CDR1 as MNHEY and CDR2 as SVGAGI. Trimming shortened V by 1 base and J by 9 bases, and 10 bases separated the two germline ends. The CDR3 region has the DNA TGTGCCAGCAGTTACTTTGGTACAAGTGAGCAGTTCTTC. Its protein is CASSYFGTSEQFF.

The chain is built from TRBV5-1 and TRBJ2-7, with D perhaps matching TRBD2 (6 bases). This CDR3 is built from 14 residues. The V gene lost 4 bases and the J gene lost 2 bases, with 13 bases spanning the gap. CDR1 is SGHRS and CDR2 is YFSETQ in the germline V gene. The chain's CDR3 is CASSLGDSPYEQYF. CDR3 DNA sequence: TGCGCCAGCAGCCTGGGGGACTCTCCCTACGAGCAGTACTTC.

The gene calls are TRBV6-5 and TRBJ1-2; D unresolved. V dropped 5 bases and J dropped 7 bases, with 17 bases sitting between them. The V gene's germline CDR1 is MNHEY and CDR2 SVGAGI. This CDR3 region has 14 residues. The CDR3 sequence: CASSRVEVRRGYTF. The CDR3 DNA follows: TGTGCCAGCAGTCGAGTGGAGGTTCGTCGTGGCTACACCTTC.

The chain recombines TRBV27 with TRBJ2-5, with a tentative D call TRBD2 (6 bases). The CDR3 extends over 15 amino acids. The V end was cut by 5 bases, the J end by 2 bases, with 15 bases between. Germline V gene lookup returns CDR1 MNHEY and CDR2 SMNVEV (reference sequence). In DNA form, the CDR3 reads TGTGCCAGCAGTCCAACCGGGAGTTCACAAGAGACCCAGTACTTC. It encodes CASSPTGSSQETQYF.